A single sample is the source of the 5 T cell receptor beta chains below, sequenced in a study of CD8 T cells in ankylosing spondylitis. Study-level results: Made up of about eight highly homologous variants, a TCR beta motif appeared characteristic of ankylosing spondylitis blood.

One entry per CDR3 protein, called by TCRdb with MiXCR from the 5' RACE reads. The table lists roughly 440,000 distinct CDR3 sequences, about 15% of them singletons. Antigen specificity for these receptors is unknown. The sequencing input was blood, either unsorted or a sorted T cell fraction (not recorded which). The receptors originated from a male donor with ankylosing spondylitis.

The V gene is TRBV5-1, the J gene TRBJ2-5; 13 nucleotides line up with TRBD2. The CDR3 extends over 16 amino acids. CDR1 and CDR2 (germline): SGHRS, YFSETQ. Trimming took 3 bases from V and 5 from J; bases not matched to a gene: 7. CDR3 coding DNA: TGCGCCAGCAGCTGGACTAGCGGGGGCTTTTCGGAGACCCAGTACTTC. This encodes CASSWTSGGFSETQYF. Full variable domain (rest looked up from reference TRBV5-1 and TRBJ2-5): KAGVTQTPRYLIKTRGQQVTLSCSPISGHRSVSWYQQTPGQGLQFLFEYFSETQRNKGNFPGRFSGRQFSNSRSEMNVSTLELGDSALYLCASSWTSGGFSETQYFGPGTRLLVL.

As concerns this clonotype: A read error may account for a junction end that differs from germline. The rearrangement links TRBV4-1 to TRBJ1-6; D is unresolved. Germline CDR1 is MGHRA and CDR2 is YSYEKL. The CDR3 has 15 amino acids. The CDR3 here is CTSSQDGFYNSPLHF. The CDR3 nucleotides are TGCACCAGCAGCCAAGATGGATTTTATAATTCACCCCTCCACTTT.

The J gene is TRBJ2-7, the V gene TRBV11-3; TRBD1 aligns across 8 bases. The length of the CDR3 is 15 residues. V shed 5 bases and J 2 bases; nucleotides not matched to a gene: 8. From germline, CDR1 is SGHNT and CDR2 YENEEA. The DNA of the CDR3 is TGTGCCAGCAGCCCGTCCCCAGGGGGCACCTACGAGCAGTACTTC. Its protein is CASSPSPGGTYEQYF. The full variable domain, in which reference TRBV11-3 and TRBJ2-7 provide the parts outside the CDR3, is EAGVVQSPRYKIIEKKQPVAFWCNPISGHNTLYWYLQNLGQGPELLIRYENEEAVDDSQLPKDRFSAERLKGVDSTLKIQPAELGDSAVYLCASSPSPGGTYEQYFGPGTRLTVT.

The rearrangement links TRBV7-9 to TRBJ1-1; TRBD1 matches at 9 bases. Trimming cost V 1 base and J 2 bases; bases outside gene matches: 8. The length of the CDR3 is 17 residues. Germline V gene sequence: CDR1 SEHNR, CDR2 FQNEAQ (reference sequence). The CDR3 reads CASSLVGDRVENTEAFF. DNA of the CDR3: TGTGCCAGCAGCTTAGTCGGGGACAGGGTGGAAAACACTGAAGCTTTCTTT.

The table lists this clonotype with a few counts. The rearrangement joins TRBV30 to TRBJ2-3; D gene ambiguous. Germline assignment: CDR1 GTSNPN and CDR2 SVGIG (reference sequence). Trimming cost V 4 bases and J 0 bases, with 5 bases left between them. CDR3 size: 12 residues. The CDR3 loop is CAWTSSTDTQYF. The CDR3 DNA reads as TGTGCCTGGACCAGTAGCACAGATACGCAGTATTTT.